This T cell receptor beta chain was profiled in a study of blood T cell repertoires in COVID-19. In the study's own analysis: Amplification from reference gene primers served as the basis for estimated nucleated cell counts. Some clones are missing from TCRdb's copy, which holds only in-frame ones; the method was immunoSEQ multiplex PCR. The V and J calls and clone size come from that table; D and trimming were worked out from the DNA. The repertoire includes about 500,000 clones, roughly 87% of them detected once, and 0.7% sits in the top ten. V was clipped by 3 bases and J by 8 bases, with 17 bases between them. Germline assignment: CDR1 SGHRS and CDR2 YFSETQ. The CDR3 is 15 residues long. Study members were between roughly 18 and 89 years old and lived in 20 to 30 US regions. Either two negative PCRs, clearance, or symptom resolution qualified Cohort 3 donors as recovered.

The sequenced sample was PBMCs or T cells enriched from blood (not recorded which). The sequence came from a woman younger than 30 who had recovered from COVID-19. This chain joins TRBV5-1 and TRBJ2-2; the D gene is possibly TRBD2 (6 bases). The CDR3 protein is CASSSGTGTLGELFF. The CDR3 region has the DNA TGCGCCAGCAGCTCCGGGACTGGAACCTTGGGGGAGCTGTTTTTT.